The TCR beta chain described here comes from a study of shared clonotypes between healthy human individuals. Findings and caveats of the study: A handful of donors showed sharing of roughly 5% of naive CD4 clonotypes.

For this clone: What it binds is not known.

TCRdb keeps only in-frame clones here, not all; method: immunoSEQ multiplex PCR. Of over 950,000 clones listed, about 80% were seen once; the top ten hold roughly 0.9%. The CDR3 is 14 amino acids. V lost 8 bases, J lost 2 bases, and 5 bases stayed unmatched. The germline CDR1 and CDR2 sequences are LNHNV and YYDKDF (reference sequence). The specimen sequenced was memory CD4+ T cells from PBMCs. The subset was: CD45RA-negative fraction. The TCR comes from a man younger than 35 in good health. Some clones in this sample may be carry-over from other donors' samples. The J gene is TRBJ2-2, the V gene TRBV15; 7 bases fit TRBD1. The CDR3 bases are TGTGCCACCCGAGGGGGCAGTAACACCGGGGAGCTGTTTTTT. Amino acids: CATRGGSNTGELFF.